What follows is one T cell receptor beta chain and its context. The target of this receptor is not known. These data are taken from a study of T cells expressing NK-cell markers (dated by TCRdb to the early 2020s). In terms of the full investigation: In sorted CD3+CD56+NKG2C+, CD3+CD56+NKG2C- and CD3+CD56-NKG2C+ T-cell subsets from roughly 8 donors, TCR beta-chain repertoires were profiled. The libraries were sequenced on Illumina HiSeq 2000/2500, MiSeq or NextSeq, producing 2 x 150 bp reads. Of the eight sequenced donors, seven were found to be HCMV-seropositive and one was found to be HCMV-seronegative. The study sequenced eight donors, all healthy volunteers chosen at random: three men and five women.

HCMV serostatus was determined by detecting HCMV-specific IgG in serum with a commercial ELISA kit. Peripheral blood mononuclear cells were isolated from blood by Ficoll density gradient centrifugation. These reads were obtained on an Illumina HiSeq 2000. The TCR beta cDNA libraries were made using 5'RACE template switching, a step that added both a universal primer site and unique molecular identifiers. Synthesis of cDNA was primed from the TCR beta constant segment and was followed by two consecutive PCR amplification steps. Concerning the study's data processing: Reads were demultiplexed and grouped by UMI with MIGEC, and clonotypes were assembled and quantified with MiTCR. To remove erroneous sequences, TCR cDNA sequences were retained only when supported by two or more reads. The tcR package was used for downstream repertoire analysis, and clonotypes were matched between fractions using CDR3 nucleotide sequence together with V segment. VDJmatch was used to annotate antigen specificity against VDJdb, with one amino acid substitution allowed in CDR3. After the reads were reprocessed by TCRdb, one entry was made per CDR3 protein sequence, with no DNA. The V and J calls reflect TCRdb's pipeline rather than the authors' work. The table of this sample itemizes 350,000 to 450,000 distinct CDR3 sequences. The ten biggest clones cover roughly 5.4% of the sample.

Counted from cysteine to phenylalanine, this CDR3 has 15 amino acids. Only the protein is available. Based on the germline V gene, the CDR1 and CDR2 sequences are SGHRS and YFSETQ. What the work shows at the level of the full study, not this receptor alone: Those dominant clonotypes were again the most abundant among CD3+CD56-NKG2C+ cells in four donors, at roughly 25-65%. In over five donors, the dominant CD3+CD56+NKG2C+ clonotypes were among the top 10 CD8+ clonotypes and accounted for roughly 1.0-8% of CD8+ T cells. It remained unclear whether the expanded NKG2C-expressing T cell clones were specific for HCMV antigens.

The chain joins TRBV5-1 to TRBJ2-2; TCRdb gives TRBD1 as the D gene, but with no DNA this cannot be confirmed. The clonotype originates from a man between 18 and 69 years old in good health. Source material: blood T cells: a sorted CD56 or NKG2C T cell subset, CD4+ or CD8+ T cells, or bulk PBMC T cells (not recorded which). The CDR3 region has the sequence CASRPQGASTGELFF.